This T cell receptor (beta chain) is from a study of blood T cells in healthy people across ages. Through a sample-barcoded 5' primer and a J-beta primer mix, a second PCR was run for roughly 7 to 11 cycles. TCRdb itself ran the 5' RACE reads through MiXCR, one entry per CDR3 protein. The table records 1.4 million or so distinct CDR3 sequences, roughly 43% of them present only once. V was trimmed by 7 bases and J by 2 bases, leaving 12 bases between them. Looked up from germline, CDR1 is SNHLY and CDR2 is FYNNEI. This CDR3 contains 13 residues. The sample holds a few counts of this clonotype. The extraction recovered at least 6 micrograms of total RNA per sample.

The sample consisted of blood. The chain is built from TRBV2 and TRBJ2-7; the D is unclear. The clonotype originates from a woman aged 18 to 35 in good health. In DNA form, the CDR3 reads TGTGCCAGCAACCAGGAGATTACCTACGAGCAGTACTTC. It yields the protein CASNQEITYEQYF. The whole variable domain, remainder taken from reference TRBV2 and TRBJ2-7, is EPEVTQTPSHQVTQMGQEVILRCVPISNHLYFYWYRQILGQKVEFLVSFYNNEISEKSEIFDDQFSVERPDGSNFTLKIRSTKLEDSAMYFCASNQEITYEQYFGPGTRLTVT.